These 6 T cell receptor beta chains share one sample of origin, sequenced in a study of beta chain features in type 1 diabetes. What these receptors recognize is not known. Of the isolated RNA, all was reverse transcribed, and so the sequenced material was expressed TCRB transcripts. Clones were read by immunoSEQ multiplex PCR, and TCRdb kept only the in-frame ones, dropping some. Here the sample spans roughly 230,000 clones, around 9.9% being singletons. General study points: Patients with Type 1 diabetes showed moderately but significantly shorter TCRB CDR3s in all four CD4+ subsets.

Sequenced sample: naive CD4+ T cells from blood. Source of these receptors: a man younger than 45 with type 1 diabetes.

This clone was seen more than once but under ten times. This CDR3 is CASRTEAYEQYF. CDR3 nucleotide sequence: TGTGCCAGCAGGACAGAAGCCTACGAGCAGTACTTC. The V call is TRBV2, the J call TRBJ2-7, with D perhaps matching TRBD1 (5 bases). Germline V gene data show CDR1 as SNHLY and CDR2 as FYNNEI. Trimming cost V 6 bases and J 2 bases, with 8 bases left between them. CDR3 length: 12 amino acids.

This clone appeared a few times. The genes are TRBV11-2 and TRBJ2-7; 8 nucleotides line up with TRBD2. CDR1 and CDR2 from the germline V gene are SGHAT and FQNNGV. CDR3 length equals 16 residues. Trimming at V came to 1 base and at J to 5 bases, leaving 10 bases not matched to a gene. The CDR3 region has the DNA TGTGCCAGCAGCTTAGGAGGGGCGGGGGGACTCGACGAGCAGTACTTC. Residues: CASSLGGAGGLDEQYF.

The V gene is TRBV5-1, the J gene TRBJ2-3; D remains unclear. V lost 4 bases to trimming and J lost 2 bases, with 5 bases between them. The CDR3 sequence is 12 residues long. CDR1 and CDR2 from the germline V gene are SGHRS and YFSETQ. In DNA, the CDR3 is TGCGCCAGCAGCCCCTTCACAGATACGCAGTATTTT. This encodes CASSPFTDTQYF.

The sample holds a few counts of this clone. V gene TRBV4-3 combines with J gene TRBJ1-6; no reliable D call. The CDR3 is 13 residues long. V lost 1 base and J lost 9, with 7 bases in between. CDR1 is LGHNA, CDR2 YSLEER, per germline. The CDR3 sequence: CASSQVGSSPLHF. Written as DNA, the CDR3 is TGCGCCAGCAGCCAAGTTGGGAGTTCACCCCTCCACTTT.

This clone was seen a few times. The chain employs TRBV7-2 and TRBJ2-4, with a weak D call TRBD2 (6 bases). V was trimmed by 5 bases and J by 12 bases, leaving 20 bases between them. Germline CDR1 SGHTA, CDR2 FQGNSA. The CDR3 covers 14 residues. Here the CDR3 DNA reads TGTGCCAGCAGCCCCTCGCCGGGGGTTTGGGGTCAGTACTTC. It is translated as CASSPSPGVWGQYF.

This clone was detected only a few times. The chain recombines TRBV7-9 with TRBJ2-5; possibly TRBD1 for D (6 bases). This CDR3 has 17 residues. Germline V lookup: CDR1 SEHNR, CDR2 FQNEAQ (reference sequence). V was trimmed by 1 base and J by 2 bases, leaving 17 bases between them. The CDR3 DNA sequence: TGTGCCAGCAGCTTAGGAACGCGAGGGGGTAGACAAGAGACCCAGTACTTC. Translated, it gives CASSLGTRGGRQETQYF.